These 19 T cell receptor beta chains were all obtained from the same sample, sequenced in a study of shared clonotypes between healthy human individuals. In the naive CD8 group, cells lacked CD45RO and were positively selected for CCR7, so terminally differentiated effector memory CD45RA+ cells were left out. TCRdb's copy holds only in-frame clones and misses some; the assay was immunoSEQ multiplex PCR. The sample records some 2.1 million clones, about 95% being singletons. The sequencing sample was made of naive CD8+ T cells sorted from blood. All receptors come from a young man in good health.

This CDR3 reads CASLNIGQGNEQYF. CDR3 nucleotide sequence: TGTGCCAGTTTAAATATAGGACAGGGAAACGAGCAGTACTTC. The chain has TRBV2 and TRBJ2-7, with 8 bases matching TRBD1. This CDR3 has 14 amino acids. V lost 9 bases, J lost 5 bases, and 12 bases stayed unmatched. From germline, CDR1 is SNHLY and CDR2 FYNNEI.

The chain employs TRBV21-1 and TRBJ1-5; the D call in the table, TRBD1, was not verified against the DNA. TRBV21-1 is labeled a pseudogene. This CDR3 has 16 amino acids. CDR3 protein: CASSNGQLPINQPQHF. DNA of the CDR3: TGTGCCAGCAGCAACGGACAGCTACCCATTAATCAGCCCCAGCATTTT.

J is TRBJ2-7 and V is TRBV5-4; 10 nucleotides line up with TRBD1. The junction had 7 bases not matched to a gene; V was cut back by 0 bases and J by 7 bases. The CDR3 runs to 15 residues. Looked up from germline, CDR1 is SGHNT and CDR2 is YYREEE (reference sequence). The CDR3 loop reads CASSLETGGEKEQYF. In nucleotides, the CDR3 is TGTGCCAGCAGCTTGGAGACAGGGGGCGAAAAAGAGCAGTACTTC.

The chain uses TRBV7-9 and TRBJ1-5; D possibly corresponds to TRBD1 (5 bases). V was trimmed by 3 bases and J by 2 bases, leaving 8 bases between them. Looked up from germline, CDR1 is SEHNR and CDR2 is FQNEAQ (reference sequence). This CDR3 spans 14 amino acids. CDR3 nucleotides: TGTGCCAGCAGCTTCGAAGGGGGCAATCAGCCCCAGCATTTT. Its protein product is CASSFEGGNQPQHF.

The J gene is TRBJ2-3, the V gene TRBV27, with 10 nucleotides matching TRBD2. This CDR3 contains 14 residues. After removal of 6 bases from V and 5 bases from J, the junction contained 5 bases not matched to a gene. Germline V gene sequence: CDR1 MNHEY, CDR2 SMNVEV (reference sequence). This CDR3 is CASSPLAGLDTQYF. CDR3 sequence (DNA): TGTGCCAGCAGCCCACTAGCGGGGTTAGATACGCAGTATTTT.

The gene calls are TRBV2 and TRBJ2-3; D uncertain. Germline V gene sequence: CDR1 SNHLY, CDR2 FYNNEI. V lost 6 bases, J lost 0 bases, and 13 bases lay in between. CDR3 size: 15 residues. The CDR3 sequence is CASSRLSVSTDTQYF. For the CDR3, the DNA is TGTGCCAGCAGCAGGTTGAGCGTGAGCACAGATACGCAGTATTTT.

The V gene is TRBV9, the J gene TRBJ2-3; TRBD2 matches at 11 bases. Germline lookup yields CDR1 SGDLS and CDR2 YYNGEE. After removal of 3 bases from V and 3 bases from J, the junction contained 3 bases not matched to a gene. CDR3 size: 15 residues. In DNA form, the CDR3 reads TGTGCCAGCAGCGCTAGCGGGGGGAGGACAGATACGCAGTATTTT. It codes for CASSASGGRTDTQYF.

The chain couples TRBV13 to TRBJ2-7, with D possibly matching TRBD1 (5 bases). Germline values: CDR1 PRHDT, CDR2 FYEKMQ (reference sequence). The V end was cut by 8 bases, the J end by 3 bases, with 14 bases between. There are 13 residues in the CDR3. CDR3 nucleotides: TGTGCCAGCGGCAGGGCCGGCAACTACGAGCAGTACTTC. It encodes CASGRAGNYEQYF. Looking up the rest from reference TRBV13 and TRBJ2-7 gives the full variable domain: AAGVIQSPRHLIKEKRETATLKCYPIPRHDTVYWYQQGPGQDPQFLISFYEKMQSDKGSIPDRFSAQQFSDYHSELNMSSLELGDSALYFCASGRAGNYEQYFGPGTRLTVT.

V and J are TRBV9 and TRBJ2-1; D ambiguous. Germline lookup yields CDR1 SGDLS and CDR2 YYNGEE. The CDR3 consists of 16 residues. Deletions cut 0 bases from V and 6 bases from J, with 16 bases between. In DNA, the CDR3 is TGTGCCAGCAGCGTAGATCGCGATTTCGATGGCAATGAGCAGTTCTTC. This sequence encodes CASSVDRDFDGNEQFF.

This clone was observed once. The chain has TRBV19 and TRBJ1-1; TRBD1 might be the D (5 bases). Germline values: CDR1 LNHDA, CDR2 SQIVND (reference sequence). CDR3 length: 14 residues. V shed 5 bases and J shed 0 bases, with 10 bases lying between them. CDR3 loop: CASSWAGMNTEAFF. The DNA for the CDR3 is TGTGCCAGTAGTTGGGCAGGGATGAACACTGAAGCTTTCTTT.

The J gene is TRBJ1-4, the V gene TRBV11-2; D remains ambiguous. Germline V CDR1 and CDR2: SGHAT, FQNNGV. The CDR3 runs 14 residues. V was pared by 3 bases and J by 7 bases, with 12 bases between. This CDR3 reads CASSFETSSEKLFF. CDR3 nucleotide sequence: TGTGCCAGCAGCTTTGAAACGAGCAGTGAAAAACTGTTTTTT.

The genes are TRBV4-1 and TRBJ2-7, with 10 nucleotides matching TRBD2. The CDR3 is 17 residues long. The V gene end was trimmed by 1 base and the J gene end by 4 bases; junction bases not matched to a gene: 10. Per the germline V gene, CDR1 is MGHRA and CDR2 is YSYEKL. In DNA, the CDR3 is TGCGCCAGCAGCCAAGTGGACGGACTAGCGGAGAGTTACGAGCAGTACTTC. Translating gives CASSQVDGLAESYEQYF.

This clone was observed once. The chain combines TRBV30 with TRBJ1-2; weak D call: TRBD1 (5 bases). Trimming took off 4 bases at V and 4 bases at J, with 16 bases between the two ends. The germline CDR1 and CDR2 sequences are GTSNPN and SVGIG (reference sequence). The CDR3 runs to 14 residues. The DNA of the CDR3 is TGTGCCTGGACTCCGATAGGGGAGGCCTATGGCTACACCTTC. Translated: CAWTPIGEAYGYTF.

The V gene is TRBV14, the J gene TRBJ1-4; no reliable D call. Trimming pared 1 base from V and 3 bases from J, leaving 6 bases between. The CDR3 is 14 residues long. Germline-derived CDR1 and CDR2 are SGHDN and FVKESK. CDR3 sequence (DNA): TGTGCCAGCAGCCAAGTCGGGGCTAATGAAAAACTGTTTTTT. Translated, it gives CASSQVGANEKLFF.

The V gene is TRBV5-6, the J gene TRBJ2-7; the D gene is possibly TRBD2 (6 bases). This CDR3 has 14 amino acids. From germline, CDR1 is SGHDT and CDR2 YYEEEE. Trimming left V 4 bases short and J 4 bases short, with 15 bases between. The CDR3 region has the DNA TGTGCCAGCAGCCACCGGGACTTGTTGTACGAGCAGTACTTC. The encoded protein is CASSHRDLLYEQYF.

The chain recombines TRBV5-8 with TRBJ2-2, with D possibly being TRBD1 (6 bases). Trimming removed 4 bases at V and 1 base at J, with 14 bases between. From germline, CDR1 is SGHTS and CDR2 YDEGEE. The CDR3 is 16 amino acids. The CDR3 DNA reads as TGTGCCAGCAGCCGAAAGGACAGTTTGAACACCGGGGAGCTGTTTTTT. Amino acid sequence: CASSRKDSLNTGELFF.

V usage is TRBV2 and J usage is TRBJ2-5, with D tentatively TRBD2 (5 bases). This CDR3 is built from 16 residues. The V gene's germline CDR1 is SNHLY and CDR2 FYNNEI. Trimming stripped 2 bases from V and 2 bases from J, with 15 bases between. CDR3 DNA sequence: TGTGCCAGCAGTGAAATCAGCGGTCATACTCAAGAGACCCAGTACTTC. Translated, it gives CASSEISGHTQETQYF.

This clone was observed once. This sequence joins TRBV19 and TRBJ1-4; 8 bases fit TRBD1. V was pared by 5 bases and J by 6 bases, with 5 bases of the junction left unmatched. This CDR3 is built from 14 residues. Germline V gene sequence: CDR1 LNHDA, CDR2 SQIVND (reference sequence). The chain's CDR3 is CASSVAGGYEKLFF. The CDR3 bases are TGTGCCAGTAGTGTCGCAGGGGGCTATGAAAAACTGTTTTTT.

V is TRBV11-2 and J is TRBJ2-7, with D unresolved. The CDR3 is 14 residues long. Germline V gene data show CDR1 as SGHAT and CDR2 as FQNNGV. V lost 0 bases and J 1 base, leaving 7 bases between the germline ends. In DNA form, the CDR3 reads TGTGCCAGCAGCTTAGAGAGCCCATCCTACGAGCAGTACTTC. It is translated as CASSLESPSYEQYF. Full variable domain (outside the CDR3, taken from reference TRBV11-2 and TRBJ2-7): EAGVAQSPRYKIIEKRQSVAFWCNPISGHATLYWYQQILGQGPKLLIQFQNNGVVDDSQLPKDRFSAERLKGVDSTLKIQPAKLEDSAVYLCASSLESPSYEQYFGPGTRLTVT.